One and the same sample provided the 8 T cell receptor beta chains below, sequenced in a study of blood T cell repertoires in COVID-19. Sequencing was performed with immunoSEQ multiplex PCR; in TCRdb, only in-frame clones are kept and a portion is missing. The sample has some 300,000 clones, about 90% seen once. Specimen: peripheral blood. Every receptor here comes from a woman aged 25 to 39 with COVID-19, enrolled during active disease.

This chain links TRBV9 with TRBJ1-4; 8 bases line up with TRBD1. The germline V gene encodes CDR1 SGDLS and CDR2 YYNGEE. The CDR3 is made up of 14 amino acids. The V gene end was trimmed by 4 bases and the J gene end by 7 bases; junction bases not matched to a gene: 6. The CDR3 spells CASSLGTGPEKLFF. The CDR3 nucleotides read TGTGCCAGCAGCCTTGGGACAGGTCCTGAAAAACTGTTTTTT.

The chain uses TRBV6-5 and TRBJ1-5, with 8 nucleotides matching TRBD1. The CDR3 spans 15 residues. Germline CDR1 and CDR2: MNHEY and SVGAGI. The J segment lost 4 bases and the V segment lost 6 bases, leaving 8 bases of the junction unmatched. CDR3 in DNA: TGTGCCAGCAGAAGACAGGGGAGGTCGAATCAGCCCCAGCATTTT. Its translation is CASRRQGRSNQPQHF.

The chain employs TRBV7-6 and TRBJ2-4, with a weak D call TRBD1 (6 bases). The CDR3 is made up of 17 amino acids. Germline V lookup: CDR1 SGHVS, CDR2 FNYEAQ. Trimming took off 8 bases at V and 0 bases at J, with 20 bases between the two ends. CDR3 amino acids: CASEAVNQGRAKNIQYF. CDR3 sequence (DNA): TGTGCCAGCGAGGCGGTTAACCAGGGGAGAGCCAAAAACATTCAGTACTTC.

The chain recombines TRBV12-5 with TRBJ1-2; the D gene is possibly TRBD1 (6 bases). Germline CDR1 and CDR2: LGHNT and FRNRAP. Trimming pared 7 bases from V and 7 bases from J, leaving 13 bases between. This CDR3 contains 12 residues. In nucleotides, the CDR3 is TGTGCTAGTGCCAGGGGTGGAAGTGGCTACACCTTC. Its translation: CASARGGSGYTF.

The CDR3 DNA is TGCGCCAGCAGCTGGACTAGCGGGTTAACCGGGGAGCTGTTTTTT. This sequence encodes CASSWTSGLTGELFF. The chain links TRBV5-1 to TRBJ2-2; TRBD2 agrees at 11 bases. Germline CDR1 reads SGHRS; CDR2 reads YFSETQ. V lost 3 bases to trimming and J lost 5 bases; unmatched junction nucleotides: 3. The CDR3 spans 15 residues.

CDR3 coding DNA: TGCGCCAGCAGCCAAGGGACTAGATCTGGGGAGCTGTTTTTT. This sequence encodes CASSQGTRSGELFF. V and J are TRBV4-3 and TRBJ2-2; 7 bases line up with TRBD2. Trimming cost V 1 base and J 8 bases; bases outside gene matches: 4. Germline CDR1 LGHNA, CDR2 YSLEER. CDR3 length: 14 residues.

V usage is TRBV28 and J usage is TRBJ2-1; 12 bases line up with TRBD2. The ends lost 4 bases at V and 4 bases at J; junction bases unmatched: 5. This CDR3 comprises 16 residues. The V gene's germline CDR1 is MDHEN and CDR2 SYDVKM. CDR3 region: CASSSVLAGGYNEQFF. The CDR3 DNA is TGTGCCAGCAGTTCCGTTCTAGCGGGGGGGTACAATGAGCAGTTCTTC.

The V gene is TRBV19, the J gene TRBJ1-5; the D is unclear. CDR1 is LNHDA, CDR2 SQIVND, per germline (reference sequence). Trimming stripped 8 bases from V and 3 bases from J, with 14 bases between. There are 14 residues in the CDR3. For the CDR3, the DNA is TGTGCCAGTTCGCATCGGGGTCCCAATCAGCCCCAGCATTTT. Translation: CASSHRGPNQPQHF.